This entry is about one TCR beta chain. This specimen comes from a study of blood T cell repertoires in COVID-19. In the authors' methods: Reference gene primer amplification gave estimated nucleated cell counts. The repertoire was sequenced with immunoSEQ multiplex PCR; TCRdb's copy has only in-frame clones and lacks some. V and J calls and clone size come straight from that table; D and trimming were deduced from the DNA. The repertoire includes about 270,000 clones, more than 80% of them detected once, and 2.4% sits in the top ten. Participant-reported clinical history was the basis for cohort assignment. The sample taken for sequencing was PBMCs or T cells enriched from blood (not recorded which). The TCR sequence derives from a woman aged 18-35 years who had recovered from COVID-19.

CDR3 coding DNA: TGCGCCAGCAGCCTAGGGACACCGACCTACGAGCAGTACTTC. Amino acid sequence: CASSLGTPTYEQYF. The chain has TRBV5-1 and TRBJ2-7; D is perhaps TRBD1 (6 bases). V was trimmed by 4 bases and J by 2 bases, leaving 13 bases between them. Germline V CDR1 and CDR2: SGHRS, YFSETQ. The CDR3 covers 14 residues.